The T cell receptor beta chain described here comes from a study of cytotoxic CD8 clonotypes in ibrutinib-treated CLL. About the study: Partial response was seen in approximately 24 patients and complete response in 2; after median approximately 68 months, about 14 stayed remitted, 12 progressed.

On this clone: The antigen remains undetermined.

Sequencing was performed with immunoSEQ multiplex PCR; in TCRdb, only in-frame clones are kept and a portion is missing. Counted here are some 150,000 clones, over 60% occurring once; the ten biggest clones make up around 13%. Findings of the study overall: In sustained-remission versus progressing patients, sampling times differed. Clonality increased at ibrutinib response and stayed stable in sustained remission. At progression, however, it fell back toward baseline. Researchers report that baseline clonality outpaced age-matched healthy donors and tracked circulating CD8+ T-cell counts.

This CDR3 is 13 amino acids long. V was cut by 3 bases and J by 3 bases, with 9 bases left in between. CDR1 is MGHDK, CDR2 SYGVNS, per germline. The gene calls are TRBV25-1 and TRBJ2-7, with D perhaps TRBD1 (6 bases). This sequence was found in a human donor with chronic lymphocytic leukemia. The source material was PBMCs, sampled after 12 months of ibrutinib treatment. DNA of the CDR3: TGTGCCAGCAGTGATACAGGGTTCTACGAGCAGTACTTC. It specifies CASSDTGFYEQYF.